Described below is a single T cell receptor (beta chain) sequence and its context. This sample was included in a study of T cell changes during pregnancy in multiple sclerosis. Clones were sequenced by immunoSEQ multiplex PCR, and TCRdb holds only the in-frame ones, with some missing. The sample has some 40,000 clones; around 91% are singletons. The specimen comprised CD4+ T cells from peripheral blood mononuclear cells, sampled in the second trimester of pregnancy. This TCR came from a female donor with multiple sclerosis, enrolled in a pregnancy study.

CDR3 protein: CASRLAGGQTGELFF. In nucleotides, the CDR3 is TGCGCCAGCAGACTAGCGGGAGGACAAACCGGGGAGCTGTTTTTT. This chain connects TRBV5-1 to TRBJ2-2, with TRBD2 matching 12 bases. Looked up from germline, CDR1 is SGHRS and CDR2 is YFSETQ. The CDR3 spans 15 residues. J lost 5 bases, V lost 5 bases, and 4 bases had no gene match.